This TCR beta chain came from a study of T cell changes during pregnancy in multiple sclerosis. Clones were sequenced by immunoSEQ multiplex PCR, and TCRdb holds only the in-frame ones, with some missing. This table holds over 65,000 clones, under 95% found once. The CDR3 spans 14 residues. CDR1 and CDR2 from the germline V gene are MDHEN and SYDVKM. V lost 4 bases and J 5 bases, leaving 11 bases between the germline ends. The sequences come from peripheral blood, collected in the first trimester of pregnancy. The source of this sequence is a female donor in good health, enrolled as a control in a pregnancy study. The chain couples TRBV28 to TRBJ2-2; the D gene is possibly TRBD1 (7 bases). The chain's CDR3 is CASSYPGGTGELFF. The CDR3 nucleotides are TGTGCCAGCAGTTACCCAGGGGGGACCGGGGAGCTGTTTTTT. The full variable domain, its missing parts supplied by reference TRBV28 and TRBJ2-2, is DVKVTQSSRYLVKRTGEKVFLECVQDMDHENMFWYRQDPGLGLRLIYFSYDVKMKEKGDIPEGYSVSREKKERFSLILESASTNQTSMYLCASSYPGGTGELFFGEGSRLTVL.